This T cell receptor beta chain emerged from a study of blood T cell repertoires in COVID-19 (dated by TCRdb to the early 2020s). Regarding the research as a whole: The collaborator samples originated in the United States, Italy and Spain and spanned the acute and convalescent phases of COVID-19. The prospective study material was composed of cDNA or gDNA derived from T cells, B-cell-depleted T cells, or PBMCs. The dataset comprised deeply sampled blood TCRbeta repertoires from subjects exposed to, actively infected with, or recovered from COVID-19. The repertoires were released in a freely available public database intended as a resource for research on the immune response to SARS-CoV-2. Samples were obtained from the ongoing ImmuneRACE study (first 160 participants) and from about 1,300 subjects provided by 6 global collaborators. Nearly every sample came with metadata listing a de-identified subject ID, COVID-19 status, age in years and sex. HLA class I and class II types, where available, came from metadata supplied by the sample provider rather than from assay-based typing.

General findings and caveats noted by the study authors: How much clinical and demographic metadata was included differed by source and by participant, and the metadata was provided uncurated.

Each collaborating institution followed its own protocols to collect whole blood in K2EDTA tubes. For TCRbeta analysis, collaborator samples were shipped as frozen whole blood, as isolated PBMCs, or as DNA extracted from either sample type. Details on this clone: Its antigen is not yet known. Nothing much larger sits one base from this clone, and base qualities are not available.

TCRbeta CDR3 regions were amplified from genomic DNA using the immunoSEQ Assay, a bias-controlled multiplex PCR. Under the source paper's analysis protocol: Within the assay, amplification of reference gene primers was used to estimate how many nucleated cells each sample contained. Sequence reads were collapsed and filtered to measure the absolute abundance of every unique TCRbeta CDR3 rearrangement. Productive Simpson clonality was computed per sample as the square root of Simpson's diversity index over productive rearrangements. The source is immuneACCESS, and TCRdb retained only in-frame sequences with V and J called. Part of the clones is not carried over; for the studies checked, unresolved V genes explain less than half of this, and the remainder is unexplained. The V and J calls and clone size were taken over from that table, and D and trimming were inferred from the DNA. The sample data list around 300,000 clones, and around 90% of these were observed just once. The top ten clonotypes cover 2% to 2.5% of the sample.

This receptor was obtained from a man aged 45 to 65 with acute or convalescent COVID-19. The specimen was peripheral blood.

The CDR3 protein: CASSPGLGGGYTF. The sequenced DNA is TGTGCCAGCAGCCCCGGCCTCGGGGGTGGCTACACCTTC. In this chain, TRBV7-2 is recombined with TRBJ1-2; possibly the D gene is TRBD1, per 5 matching bases. Sequences SGHTA (CDR1) and FQGNSA (CDR2) are obtained from the germline V gene. V loses 5 bases, J loses 7 bases, and the germline ends lie 14 bases apart. The CDR3 numbers 13 residues from cysteine through phenylalanine. Just the 39-base CDR3 DNA is kept, in frame starting at base 1.